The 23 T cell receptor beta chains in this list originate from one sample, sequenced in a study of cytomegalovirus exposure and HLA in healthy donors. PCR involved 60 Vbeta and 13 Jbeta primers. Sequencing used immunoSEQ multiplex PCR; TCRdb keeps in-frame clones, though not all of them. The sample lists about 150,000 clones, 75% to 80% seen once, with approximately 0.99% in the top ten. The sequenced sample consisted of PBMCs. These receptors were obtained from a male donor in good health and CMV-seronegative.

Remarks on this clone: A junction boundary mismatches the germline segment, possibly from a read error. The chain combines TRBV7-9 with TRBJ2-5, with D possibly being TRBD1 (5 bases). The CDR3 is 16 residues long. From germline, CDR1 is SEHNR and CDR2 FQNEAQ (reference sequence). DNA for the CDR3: TGTTCCAGCAGCGAGGCTTATAGTCCAGGGAAAGAGACCCAGTACTTC. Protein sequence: CSSSEAYSPGKETQYF.

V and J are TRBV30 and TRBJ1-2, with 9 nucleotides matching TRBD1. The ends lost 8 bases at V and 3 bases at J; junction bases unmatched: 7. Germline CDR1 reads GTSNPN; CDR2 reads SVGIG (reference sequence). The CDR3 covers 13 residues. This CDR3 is CAPMDRGYYGYTF. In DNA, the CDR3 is TGTGCCCCCATGGACAGGGGATACTATGGCTACACCTTC.

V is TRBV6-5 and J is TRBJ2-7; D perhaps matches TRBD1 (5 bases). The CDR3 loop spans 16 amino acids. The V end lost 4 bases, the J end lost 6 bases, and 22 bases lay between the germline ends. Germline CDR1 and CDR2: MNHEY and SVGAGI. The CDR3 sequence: CASSLWQAHQGSEQYF. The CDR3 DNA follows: TGTGCCAGCAGTTTATGGCAGGCCCACCAGGGAAGCGAGCAGTACTTC.

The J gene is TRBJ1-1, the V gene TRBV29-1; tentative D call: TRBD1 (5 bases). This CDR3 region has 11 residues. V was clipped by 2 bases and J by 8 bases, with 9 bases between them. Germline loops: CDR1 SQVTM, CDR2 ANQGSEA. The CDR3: CSVEKGQEAFF. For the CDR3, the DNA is TGCAGCGTTGAAAAGGGGCAGGAAGCTTTCTTT.

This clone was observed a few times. CDR3 bases: TGTGCCAGCAGCTCCGGACAGGGTGTAGGGATTCAGTACTTC. Its protein product is CASSSGQGVGIQYF. The chain uses TRBV5-4 and TRBJ2-4, with 8 bases aligning to TRBD1. The CDR3 covers 14 residues. The junction had 9 bases not matched to a gene; V was cut back by 3 bases and J by 10 bases. In germline, CDR1 is SGHNT, CDR2 YYREEE (reference sequence).

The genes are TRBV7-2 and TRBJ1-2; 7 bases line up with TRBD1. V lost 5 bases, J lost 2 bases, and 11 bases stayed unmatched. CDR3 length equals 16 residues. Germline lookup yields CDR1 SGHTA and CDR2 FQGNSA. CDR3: CASSPARGAPNYGYTF. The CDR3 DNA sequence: TGTGCCAGCAGCCCCGCCAGGGGGGCGCCGAACTATGGCTACACCTTC.

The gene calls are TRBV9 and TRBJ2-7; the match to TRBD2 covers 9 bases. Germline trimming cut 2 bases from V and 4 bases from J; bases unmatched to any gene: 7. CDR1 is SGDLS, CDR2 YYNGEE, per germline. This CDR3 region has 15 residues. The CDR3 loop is CASSVGLAGNYEQYF. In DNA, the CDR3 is TGTGCCAGCAGCGTCGGGCTAGCGGGGAATTACGAGCAGTACTTC.

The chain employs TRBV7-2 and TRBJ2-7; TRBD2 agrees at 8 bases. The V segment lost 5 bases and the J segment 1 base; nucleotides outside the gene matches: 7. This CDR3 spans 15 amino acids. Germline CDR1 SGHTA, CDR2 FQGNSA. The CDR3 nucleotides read TGTGCCAGCAGCCGGGAGGGAACTCTATCCTACGAGCAGTACTTC. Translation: CASSREGTLSYEQYF.

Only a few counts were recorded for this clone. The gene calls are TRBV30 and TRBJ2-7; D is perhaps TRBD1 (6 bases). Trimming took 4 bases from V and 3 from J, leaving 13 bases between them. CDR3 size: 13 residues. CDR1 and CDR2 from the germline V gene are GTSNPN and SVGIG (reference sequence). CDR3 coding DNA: TGTGCCTGGACAATGGGGGCTCTCTACGAGCAGTACTTC. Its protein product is CAWTMGALYEQYF.

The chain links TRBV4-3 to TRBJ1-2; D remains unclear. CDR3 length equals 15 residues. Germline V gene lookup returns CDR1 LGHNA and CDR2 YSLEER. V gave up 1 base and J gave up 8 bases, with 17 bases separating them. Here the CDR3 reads CASSQGLTLRRGYTF. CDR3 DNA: TGCGCCAGCAGCCAAGGGTTAACCCTTCGGAGGGGCTACACCTTC.

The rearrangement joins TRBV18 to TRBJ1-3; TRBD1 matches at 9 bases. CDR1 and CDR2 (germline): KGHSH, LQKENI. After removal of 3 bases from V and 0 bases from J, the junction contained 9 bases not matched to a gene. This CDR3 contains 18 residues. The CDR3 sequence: CASSPTRGTGHSGNTIYF. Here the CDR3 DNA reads TGTGCCAGCTCACCTACGCGCGGGACAGGGCACTCTGGAAACACCATATATTTT.

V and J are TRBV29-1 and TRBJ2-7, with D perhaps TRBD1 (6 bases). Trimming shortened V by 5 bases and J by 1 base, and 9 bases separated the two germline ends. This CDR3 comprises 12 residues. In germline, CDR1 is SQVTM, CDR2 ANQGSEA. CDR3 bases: TGCAGCGTTAGGGACACGTCCTACGAGCAGTACTTC. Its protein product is CSVRDTSYEQYF.

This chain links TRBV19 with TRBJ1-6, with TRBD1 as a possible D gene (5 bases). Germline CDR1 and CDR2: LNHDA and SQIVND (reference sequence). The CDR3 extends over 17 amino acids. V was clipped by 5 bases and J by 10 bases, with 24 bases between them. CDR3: CASSPYLDRGEYSPLHF. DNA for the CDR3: TGTGCCAGTAGTCCCTACCTTGATCGGGGGGAGTACTCACCCCTCCACTTT.

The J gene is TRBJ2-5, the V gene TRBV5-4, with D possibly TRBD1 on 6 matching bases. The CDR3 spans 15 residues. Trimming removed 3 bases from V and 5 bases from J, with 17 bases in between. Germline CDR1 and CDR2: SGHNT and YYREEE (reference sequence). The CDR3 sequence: CASSSLTGTRETQYF. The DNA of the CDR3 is TGTGCCAGCAGCTCGTTAACAGGGACGCGGGAGACCCAGTACTTC.

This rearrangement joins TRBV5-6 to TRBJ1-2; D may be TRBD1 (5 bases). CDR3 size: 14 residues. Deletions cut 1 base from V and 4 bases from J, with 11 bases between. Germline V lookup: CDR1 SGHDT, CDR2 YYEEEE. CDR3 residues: CASSLFGAGYGYTF. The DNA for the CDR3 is TGTGCCAGCAGCTTGTTTGGGGCTGGCTATGGCTACACCTTC.

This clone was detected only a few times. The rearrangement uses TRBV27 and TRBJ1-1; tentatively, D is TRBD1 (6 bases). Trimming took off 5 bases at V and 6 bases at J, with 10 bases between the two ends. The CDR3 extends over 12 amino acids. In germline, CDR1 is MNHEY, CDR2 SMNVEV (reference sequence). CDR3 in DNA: TGTGCCAGCAGTCCTCAGGGGTCTGAAGCTTTCTTT. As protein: CASSPQGSEAFF.

CDR3 DNA sequence: TGTGCCAGCAGTGAATCGGACAGGGTCCAGCCCCAGCATTTT. Translating gives CASSESDRVQPQHF. The chain links TRBV2 to TRBJ1-5; 8 nucleotides match TRBD1. The junction had 4 bases not matched to a gene; V was cut back by 2 bases and J by 7 bases. The CDR3 has 14 amino acids. Germline V gene sequence: CDR1 SNHLY, CDR2 FYNNEI.

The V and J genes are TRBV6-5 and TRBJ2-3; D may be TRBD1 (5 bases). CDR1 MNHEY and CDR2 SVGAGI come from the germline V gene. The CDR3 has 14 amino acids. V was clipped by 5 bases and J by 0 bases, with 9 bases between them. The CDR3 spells CASSPGHSTDTQYF. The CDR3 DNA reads TGTGCCAGCAGTCCCGGACATAGCACAGATACGCAGTATTTT.

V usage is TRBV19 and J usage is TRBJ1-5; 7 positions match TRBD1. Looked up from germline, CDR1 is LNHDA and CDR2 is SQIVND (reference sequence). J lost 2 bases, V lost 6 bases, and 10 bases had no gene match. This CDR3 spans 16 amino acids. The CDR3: CASSRQGAIGNQPQHF. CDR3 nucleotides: TGTGCCAGTAGCCGACAGGGAGCCATAGGCAATCAGCCCCAGCATTTT.

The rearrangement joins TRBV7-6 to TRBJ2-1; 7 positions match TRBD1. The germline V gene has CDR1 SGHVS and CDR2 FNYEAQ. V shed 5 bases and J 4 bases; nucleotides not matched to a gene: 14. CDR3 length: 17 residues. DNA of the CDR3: TGTGCCAGCAGCCCCGGAAAGATGGGACAGAAGTACAATGAGCAGTTCTTC. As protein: CASSPGKMGQKYNEQFF.

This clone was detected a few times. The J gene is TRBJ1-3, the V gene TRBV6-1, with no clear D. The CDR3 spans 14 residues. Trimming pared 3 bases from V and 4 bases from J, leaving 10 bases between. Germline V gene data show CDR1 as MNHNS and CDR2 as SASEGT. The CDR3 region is CASSDTSRGNTIYF. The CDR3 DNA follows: TGTGCCAGCAGTGACACAAGCAGGGGAAACACCATATATTTT.

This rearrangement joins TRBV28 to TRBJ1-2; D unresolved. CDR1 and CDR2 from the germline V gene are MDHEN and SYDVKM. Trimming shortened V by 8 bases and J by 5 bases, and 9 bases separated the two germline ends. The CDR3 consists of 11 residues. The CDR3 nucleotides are TGTGCCAGCTCACGGGGTTATGGCTACACCTTC. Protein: CASSRGYGYTF.

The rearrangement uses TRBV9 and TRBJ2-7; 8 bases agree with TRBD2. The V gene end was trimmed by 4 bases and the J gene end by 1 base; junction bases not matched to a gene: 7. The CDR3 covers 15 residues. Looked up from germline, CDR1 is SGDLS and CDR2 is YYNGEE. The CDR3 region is CASSLSGGTSYEQYF. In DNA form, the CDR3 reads TGTGCCAGCAGCCTCTCGGGGGGGACTTCCTACGAGCAGTACTTC.